This paragraph reports one T cell receptor (beta chain). This clone turned up a few times. The target of this receptor is not known. No base quality information exists; no much larger clone differs at one position. In the same sample, other DNA sequences code for this CDR3. The data were taken from a study of shared clonotypes between healthy human individuals (dated by TCRdb to about 2020). With regard to the full study: A couple of women and a few men aged 18 to 49 years were included in the cohort. Different laboratories and diverse techniques were used to prepare libraries and sequence TCR repertoires, to increase sequencing depth and limit assay-specific biases. To estimate repertoire size and how much clonotypes are shared between individuals, the study performed deep sequencing of blood TCR repertoires from a handful of healthy adults. For each donor, CD4 naive and CD4 memory were each given three plates, CD8 naive was given two plates, and CD8 memory was given one plate. Each donor's leukapheresis produced roughly between roughly 0.9 and 9 billion PBMCs. Paper-wide results and their limitations: Because the study included a small number of donors, the genetic and exposure-history diversity represented was limited. Naive subsets generally had larger estimated clonotype richness than memory subsets did. Compared with non-shared clonotypes, clonotypes shared by all four sorted-subset donors had higher generation probabilities. Based on pairwise subsampling, the degree of clonotype sharing among donors was expected to be affected by sequencing depth. Sharing across four donors was observed for approximately 5% of naive CD4, 3% to 3.5% of naive CD8, 2% to 2.5% of memory CD4, and over 0.3% of memory CD8 clonotypes. Rarefaction of sorted-subset datasets indicated incomplete sequencing despite the large sequencing depth. Sampling was restricted to blood, and TCR repertoires in tissues likely differ from the TCR repertoires found in blood.

Donors were healthy HIV-negative adults with no recently reported acute infections or vaccinations. Every donor was a Caucasian adult living in Nashville, Tennessee, USA. CD4+ T cells were enriched by magnetic negative selection, after which naive cells were positively selected on CD45RA and the negative fraction was taken as the memory subset. Blood was obtained by leukapheresis, after which PBMCs were separated by Ficoll-Histopaque density gradient centrifugation and cryopreserved in liquid nitrogen vapor phase. Purity and quantity of every magnetically sorted T cell population were checked by analytical flow cytometry. Each sorted fraction had its genomic DNA isolated and then quantified by UV absorbance on a Nanodrop 2000c. Using the deep immunoSEQ assay, multiplex PCR amplified TCR CDR3 regions from genomic DNA. For each cell subset, the extracted genomic DNA was distributed evenly across all wells of several immunoSEQ 96-well plates, and each plate served as one replicate. For sorted subsets, roughly 200 ng genomic DNA, equal to some 28,000 T cell genomes, was loaded into each replicate PCR. Purified libraries were quantified with a Qubit 3.0 fluorometer, sized on a Bioanalyzer 2100, and re-quantified with the KAPA Library Quantification kit. Each immunoSEQ 96-well plate was sequenced on its own single-read 150-cycle Illumina NextSeq 550 flow cell. From the authors' description of their analysis: Because the immunoSEQ output held only junctional sequences and lacked quality scores, the filtering could not match the filtering applied to full-length reads. Sequences were annotated with PyIR, a Python wrapper for IgBLAST v1.9, and V/J genes and CDR3 were assigned using IMGT germline references. Reads with weak V/J assignments (E-value above 1e-6), missing CDR3, stop codons, out-of-frame junctions, or ambiguous translated residues were removed. V3J clonotypes were defined as sequences sharing the same inferred V gene, J gene, and CDR3 amino acid sequence. The percentage overlap between two repertoires was calculated by dividing the number of shared unique clonotypes by the size of the smaller repertoire. RTK rarefaction, the Chao1 estimator, and Recon v2.1 estimates of unobserved clonotypes were used to assess repertoire richness. For all TCRbeta clonotypes obtained by the gDNA method from a few donors, generation probabilities were computed with OLGA. In TCRdb, the immuneACCESS table is reduced to in-frame sequences with V and J assigned. These tables do not hold every clone; where another copy was compared, an unresolved V gene accounts for under half, and the others remain unexplained. From that table come the V and J calls and clone size; the DNA was used to work out D and trimming. The sample yields about 680,000 clones; under 80% were counted once. The ten top clones hold 1.5% to 2% of the sample.

The sequencing input was memory CD4+ T cells sorted from blood. Reading the label with the study, this specimen's cell subset or site is: CD45RA-negative fraction. The origin of this receptor is a young woman in good health.

The CDR3 corresponds to CSVERDSYEQYF. The DNA is TGCAGCGTTGAACGGGACAGCTACGAGCAGTACTTC. Here the chain combines TRBV29-1 and TRBJ2-7, and TRBD1 aligns with 7 junction nucleotides. Trimming removed 2 bases from V and 3 bases from J; the gene matches leave 1 base unexplained. Spanning cysteine to phenylalanine, the CDR3 consists of 12 amino acids. The sequence is cut down to CDR3 DNA, 36 bases in frame from base 1. CDR1 is given as SQVTM and CDR2 as ANQGSEA, both from the germline V gene.